These T cell receptor beta chains were read from a single sample in a study of blood T cell repertoires in COVID-19. Some clones are missing from TCRdb's copy, which holds only in-frame ones; the method was immunoSEQ multiplex PCR. The sample has approximately 300,000 clones, 92% seen once. Material for sequencing was PBMCs or T cells enriched from blood (not recorded which). The receptors here all came from a woman aged 25 to 39 who had recovered from COVID-19. The CDR3 runs from the conserved cysteine through the conserved F or W. Fields, in order: clone size, V gene, D gene, J gene, CDR3 protein, CDR3 DNA. The D gene is left open where the match is weak. Not every row has a clone size; where given, it reads once, few, many or a size class.

clone size: NA
V gene: TRBV21-1
D gene: NA
J gene: TRBJ2-5
CDR3 protein: CASSKQGLAGEEETQYF
CDR3 DNA: TGTGCCAGCAGCAAGCAGGGACTAGCGGGAGAGGAAGAGACCCAGTACTTC

clone size: once
V gene: TRBV27
D gene: TRBD1
J gene: TRBJ1-6
CDR3 protein: CASSPWTGKSSYNSPLHF
CDR3 DNA: TGTGCCAGCAGTCCTTGGACAGGGAAGAGCTCCTATAATTCACCCCTCCACTTT

clone size: once
V gene: TRBV18
D gene: TRBD1
J gene: TRBJ2-7
CDR3 protein: CASSGGQAVYEQYF
CDR3 DNA: TGTGCCAGCTCAGGGGGACAGGCCGTCTACGAGCAGTACTTC

clone size: NA
V gene: TRBV18
D gene: TRBD1
J gene: TRBJ2-1
CDR3 protein: CASSSIDRGLNYEQFF
CDR3 DNA: TGTGCCAGCTCGTCCATCGACAGGGGACTGAACTATGAGCAGTTCTTC

clone size: NA
V gene: TRBV28
D gene: NA
J gene: TRBJ2-1
CDR3 protein: CASRPPGGEQFF
CDR3 DNA: TGTGCCAGCAGACCCCCGGGGGGCGAGCAGTTCTTC

clone size: NA
V gene: TRBV20-1
D gene: TRBD1
J gene: TRBJ1-1
CDR3 protein: CSASVNDRGNTEAFF
CDR3 DNA: TGCAGTGCTAGTGTGAATGACAGGGGGAACACTGAAGCTTTCTTT

clone size: NA
V gene: TRBV4-2
D gene: NA
J gene: TRBJ2-5
CDR3 protein: CASSQGTVAGETQYF
CDR3 DNA: TGTGCCAGCAGCCAAGGAACGGTAGCCGGCGAGACCCAGTACTTC

clone size: NA
V gene: TRBV27
D gene: TRBD2
J gene: TRBJ2-7
CDR3 protein: CASSLSRGSPYEQYF
CDR3 DNA: TGTGCCAGCAGTTTATCGCGGGGGAGCCCCTACGAGCAGTACTTC

clone size: NA
V gene: TRBV11-3
D gene: TRBD1
J gene: TRBJ1-2
CDR3 protein: CASSQGVTDYGYTF
CDR3 DNA: TGTGCCAGCAGCCAGGGGGTGACGGACTATGGCTACACCTTC

clone size: NA
V gene: TRBV18
D gene: TRBD1
J gene: TRBJ1-1
CDR3 protein: CASSPPGQGYTEAFF
CDR3 DNA: TGTGCCAGCTCACCACCGGGACAGGGGTACACTGAAGCTTTCTTT

clone size: NA
V gene: TRBV2
D gene: NA
J gene: TRBJ1-1
CDR3 protein: CASRELNTEAFF
CDR3 DNA: TGTGCCAGCCGGGAGCTGAACACTGAAGCTTTCTTT

clone size: NA
V gene: TRBV11-1
D gene: TRBD1
J gene: TRBJ2-1
CDR3 protein: CASSLGQGSYNEQFF
CDR3 DNA: TGTGCCAGCAGCTTGGGACAGGGGTCCTACAATGAGCAGTTCTTC

clone size: few
V gene: TRBV19
D gene: NA
J gene: TRBJ2-7
CDR3 protein: CASGPRDTYEQYF
CDR3 DNA: TGTGCCAGTGGACCTCGGGACACCTACGAGCAGTACTTC

clone size: NA
V gene: TRBV7-9
D gene: NA
J gene: TRBJ1-6
CDR3 protein: CASSLGDSPLHF
CDR3 DNA: TGTGCCAGCAGCTTAGGAGATTCACCCCTCCACTTT

clone size: NA
V gene: TRBV19
D gene: TRBD1
J gene: TRBJ2-7
CDR3 protein: CASSKGIGTGVGHEQYF
CDR3 DNA: TGTGCCAGTAGTAAGGGTATTGGGACAGGAGTCGGTCACGAGCAGTACTTC

clone size: once
V gene: TRBV30
D gene: NA
J gene: TRBJ2-5
CDR3 protein: CAWSGGTGETQYF
CDR3 DNA: TGTGCCTGGAGTGGGGGCACAGGAGAGACCCAGTACTTC

clone size: NA
V gene: TRBV10-3
D gene: NA
J gene: TRBJ1-1
CDR3 protein: CAISQISGGRNEAFF
CDR3 DNA: TGTGCCATCAGCCAGATCTCGGGGGGGAGGAATGAAGCTTTCTTT

clone size: NA
V gene: TRBV25-1
D gene: NA
J gene: TRBJ2-1
CDR3 protein: CASSGTGNNEQFF
CDR3 DNA: TGTGCCAGCAGTGGAACAGGGAACAATGAGCAGTTCTTC

clone size: NA
V gene: TRBV11-3
D gene: NA
J gene: TRBJ1-2
CDR3 protein: CASSPIPGNNYGYTF
CDR3 DNA: TGTGCCAGCAGCCCGATCCCGGGGAATAACTATGGCTACACCTTC

clone size: once
V gene: TRBV9
D gene: NA
J gene: TRBJ2-7
CDR3 protein: CASSIGVGALYEQYF
CDR3 DNA: TGTGCCAGCTCAATCGGTGTGGGGGCGCTTTACGAGCAGTACTTC

clone size: NA
V gene: TRBV5-4
D gene: NA
J gene: TRBJ1-5
CDR3 protein: CASSFQGTNQPQHF
CDR3 DNA: TGTGCCAGCAGCTTCCAGGGGACGAATCAGCCCCAGCATTTT

clone size: NA
V gene: TRBV6-5
D gene: NA
J gene: TRBJ1-1
CDR3 protein: CASVGTGLYTEAFF
CDR3 DNA: TGTGCCAGCGTTGGCACAGGGTTGTACACTGAAGCTTTCTTT

clone size: NA
V gene: TRBV5-1
D gene: NA
J gene: TRBJ2-3
CDR3 protein: CASSLRVADTQYF
CDR3 DNA: TGCGCCAGCAGCCTGAGGGTAGCAGATACGCAGTATTTT

clone size: once
V gene: TRBV10-2
D gene: NA
J gene: TRBJ2-5
CDR3 protein: CASKVAGGTETQYF
CDR3 DNA: TGCGCCAGCAAGGTGGCAGGTGGAACAGAGACCCAGTACTTC

clone size: NA
V gene: TRBV23-1
D gene: NA
J gene: TRBJ2-2
CDR3 protein: CASSHGVREGQNTGELFF
CDR3 DNA: TGCGCCAGCAGTCATGGGGTAAGGGAGGGACAGAACACCGGGGAGCTGTTTTTT

clone size: once
V gene: TRBV28
D gene: NA
J gene: TRBJ2-1
CDR3 protein: CASWPHGERYNEQFF
CDR3 DNA: TGTGCCAGCTGGCCCCACGGGGAAAGGTACAATGAGCAGTTCTTC

clone size: NA
V gene: TRBV24-1
D gene: TRBD1
J gene: TRBJ2-6
CDR3 protein: CATSDSWQGATGANVLTF
CDR3 DNA: TGTGCCACCAGTGACTCCTGGCAGGGGGCGACTGGGGCCAACGTCCTGACTTTC

clone size: NA
V gene: TRBV11-2
D gene: TRBD1
J gene: TRBJ2-7
CDR3 protein: CASSLRQGYEQYF
CDR3 DNA: TGTGCCAGCAGCTTAAGACAGGGCTACGAGCAGTACTTC

clone size: NA
V gene: TRBV7-8
D gene: NA
J gene: TRBJ1-1
CDR3 protein: CASSLNRSPMNTEAFF
CDR3 DNA: TGTGCCAGCAGCTTAAATCGGAGTCCCATGAACACTGAAGCTTTCTTT

clone size: NA
V gene: TRBV25-1
D gene: NA
J gene: TRBJ1-3
CDR3 protein: CASSDSRGNTIYF
CDR3 DNA: TGTGCCAGCAGTGATAGCCGTGGAAACACCATATATTTT

clone size: NA
V gene: TRBV11-2
D gene: NA
J gene: TRBJ2-3
CDR3 protein: CASSLEPSGNTQYF
CDR3 DNA: TGTGCCAGCAGCTTAGAGCCGTCCGGGAATACGCAGTATTTT

clone size: NA
V gene: TRBV15
D gene: NA
J gene: TRBJ1-2
CDR3 protein: CATSPDRLNVEDGYTF
CDR3 DNA: TGTGCCACCAGCCCAGACAGGCTTAATGTTGAGGATGGCTACACCTTC

clone size: NA
V gene: TRBV5-1
D gene: TRBD2
J gene: TRBJ2-3
CDR3 protein: CASRDGGSSTDTQYF
CDR3 DNA: TGCGCCAGCAGGGACGGGGGGTCTAGCACAGATACGCAGTATTTT

clone size: NA
V gene: TRBV27
D gene: TRBD2
J gene: TRBJ2-1
CDR3 protein: CASSFLAGTNNEQFF
CDR3 DNA: TGTGCCAGCAGTTTTTTAGCGGGGACTAACAATGAGCAGTTCTTC

clone size: NA
V gene: TRBV28
D gene: NA
J gene: TRBJ1-6
CDR3 protein: CASSSFPAGPNSPLHF
CDR3 DNA: TGTGCCAGCAGTTCATTTCCGGCAGGGCCAAATTCACCCCTCCACTTT

clone size: NA
V gene: TRBV4-1
D gene: TRBD1
J gene: TRBJ2-2
CDR3 protein: CASSQQGALSTGELFF
CDR3 DNA: TGCGCCAGCAGCCAACAGGGGGCCCTATCCACCGGGGAGCTGTTTTTT

clone size: NA
V gene: TRBV7-2
D gene: NA
J gene: TRBJ2-2
CDR3 protein: CASSLGSGGELFF
CDR3 DNA: TGTGCCAGCAGCTTAGGATCGGGAGGGGAGCTGTTTTTT